Described below is a single TCR beta chain sequence and its context. These data are taken from a study of blood T cells in healthy people across ages. Germline CDR1 MDHEN, CDR2 SYDVKM. The CDR3 loop spans 17 amino acids. Next came a second PCR, run for about 7 to 12 cycles, which used a sample-barcoded 5' primer along with a J-beta primer mix. TCRdb ran MiXCR on the 5' RACE reads and lists one entry per CDR3 protein. The data contain hundreds of thousands of distinct CDR3 sequences, roughly 56% of them singletons. The TCR sequence derives from a man aged 35 to 55 in good health. Sequences were obtained from blood. The rearrangement uses TRBV28 and TRBJ2-5; TRBD2 agrees at 14 bases. Matching the DNA end better, TRBJ2-7 makes the J call doubtful. The CDR3 DNA reads as TGTGCCAGCAGTCCGGGGACTAGCGGGAGTGTAGGGTACGAGCAGTACTTC. Its protein is CASSPGTSGSVGYEQYF.